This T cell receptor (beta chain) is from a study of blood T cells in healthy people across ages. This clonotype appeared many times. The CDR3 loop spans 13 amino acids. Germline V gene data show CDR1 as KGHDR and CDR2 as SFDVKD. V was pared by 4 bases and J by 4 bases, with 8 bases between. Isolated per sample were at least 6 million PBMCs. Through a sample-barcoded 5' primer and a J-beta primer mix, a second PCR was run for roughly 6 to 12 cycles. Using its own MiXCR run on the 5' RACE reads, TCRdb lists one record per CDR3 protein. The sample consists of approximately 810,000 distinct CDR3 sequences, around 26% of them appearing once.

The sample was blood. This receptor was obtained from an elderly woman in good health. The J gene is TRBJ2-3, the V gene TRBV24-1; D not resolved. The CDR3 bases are TGTGCCACCAGTGAGGTGGGATCAGATACGCAGTATTTT. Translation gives CATSEVGSDTQYF.